The 15 T cell receptor beta chains listed next were all sequenced from one sample in a study of T cells after yellow fever vaccination. TCRdb recomputed calls from the 5' RACE reads with MiXCR, one row per CDR3 protein. The sample includes around 590,000 distinct CDR3 sequences, about 12% of them seen just once. This material consisted of PBMCs, taken on the day of the yellow fever booster vaccination. These receptors were taken from a man aged 25 to 40 who received the YFV17D yellow fever vaccine.

This clonotype came up a few times. The V call is TRBV28, the J call TRBJ2-7; D is undetermined. The CDR3 is 13 amino acids. Germline V gene data show CDR1 as MDHEN and CDR2 as SYDVKM. V lost 5 bases, J lost 4 bases, and 12 bases lay in between. The chain's CDR3 is CASSIARSYEQYF. DNA of the CDR3: TGTGCCAGCAGTATTGCGCGGTCGTACGAGCAGTACTTC.

The chain carries TRBV5-4 and TRBJ2-3, with D uncertain. The CDR3 extends over 14 amino acids. Trimming left V 4 bases short and J 2 bases short, with 11 bases between. Germline loops: CDR1 SGHNT, CDR2 YYREEE (reference sequence). CDR3 amino acids: CASSPAAYTDTQYF. The CDR3, as DNA: TGTGCCAGCAGCCCCGCCGCCTACACAGATACGCAGTATTTT.

The chain has TRBV11-2 and TRBJ1-1, with 7 bases that match TRBD1. The CDR3 runs 12 residues. V was clipped by 5 bases and J by 11 bases; unmatched bases: 8. Germline-derived CDR1 and CDR2 are SGHAT and FQNNGV. Here the CDR3 DNA reads TGTGCCAGCAGCCCAAGGACAGGATCGGCTTTCTTT. Its translation: CASSPRTGSAFF. Looking up the rest from reference TRBV11-2 and TRBJ1-1 gives the full variable domain: EAGVAQSPRYKIIEKRQSVAFWCNPISGHATLYWYQQILGQGPKLLIQFQNNGVVDDSQLPKDRFSAERLKGVDSTLKIQPAKLEDSAVYLCASSPRTGSAFFGQGTRLTVV.

This clonotype was observed at least ten times. The chain employs TRBV12-3 or TRBV12-4 and TRBJ2-2, with D tentatively TRBD2 (5 bases). CDR3 length equals 14 residues. The V end was cut by 3 bases, the J end by 13 bases, with 18 bases between. CDR3 sequence: CASSFEGSQSRLFF. CDR3 coding DNA: TGTGCCAGCAGTTTTGAGGGTTCGCAGTCGCGGCTGTTTTTT.

The chain couples TRBV6-1 to TRBJ2-2; 7 bases align to TRBD2. Germline CDR1 MNHNS, CDR2 SASEGT. Unmatched junction bases numbered 14, after V lost 8 bases and J lost 8 bases. The CDR3 consists of 15 residues. The chain's CDR3 is CASGRPAGSAGELFF. The DNA of the CDR3 is TGTGCCAGCGGGCGTCCAGCGGGGTCTGCGGGGGAGCTGTTTTTT.

The chain recombines TRBV7-2 with TRBJ2-5, with 10 bases identical to TRBD2. This CDR3 has 15 residues. V lost 7 bases, J lost 2 bases, and 7 bases stayed unmatched. Germline CDR1 is SGHTA and CDR2 is FQGNSA. For the CDR3, the DNA is TGTGCCAGCACCCGGACTAGCGGAAGACAAGAGACCCAGTACTTC. Translating it yields CASTRTSGRQETQYF. The full variable domain, rest sourced from reference TRBV7-2 and TRBJ2-5, is GAGVSQSPSNKVTEKGKDVELRCDPISGHTALYWYRQSLGQGLEFLIYFQGNSAPDKSGLPSDRFSAERTGGSVSTLTIQRTQQEDSAVYLCASTRTSGRQETQYFGPGTRLLVL.

This clonotype was seen more than once but under ten times. The gene calls are TRBV20-1 and TRBJ2-7; D perhaps matches TRBD1 (5 bases). V was cut by 5 bases and J by 0 bases, with 11 bases left in between. The CDR3 loop spans 13 amino acids. In germline, CDR1 is DFQATT, CDR2 SNEGSKA (reference sequence). DNA for the CDR3: TGCAGTGCTCACGTCCAGGGCTCCTACGAGCAGTACTTC. It yields the protein CSAHVQGSYEQYF.

This clonotype occurred a few times. CDR3 in DNA: TGCGCCAGCAGCTCCGGGACAGGGGGCATGGAGACCCAGTACTTC. This sequence encodes CASSSGTGGMETQYF. This chain joins TRBV4-1 and TRBJ2-5; TRBD1 agrees at 12 bases. This CDR3 spans 15 amino acids. Losses at the gene ends were 5 bases for V and 5 bases for J; bases not matched to a gene: 6. Germline V gives CDR1 MGHRA, CDR2 YSYEKL.

The chain couples TRBV20-1 to TRBJ2-7; a weak D match, TRBD2 (5 bases). V shed 4 bases and J shed 5 bases, with 9 bases lying between them. In germline, CDR1 is DFQATT, CDR2 SNEGSKA (reference sequence). The CDR3 is made up of 11 amino acids. CDR3 sequence reads: CSATGKDEQYF. DNA for the CDR3: TGCAGTGCTACCGGGAAGGACGAGCAGTACTTC.

This clonotype has only a few counts. The chain is built from TRBV3-1 and TRBJ2-5; no definite D call. This CDR3 spans 12 amino acids. The germline gives CDR1 LGHDT, CDR2 YNNKEL (reference sequence). V lost 1 base, J lost 5 bases, and 5 bases lay in between. The CDR3 DNA sequence: TGTGCCAGCAGCCAAGGGCGGGAGACCCAGTACTTC. This codes for CASSQGRETQYF.

The chain couples TRBV12-3 or TRBV12-4 to TRBJ1-1, with 11 bases lining up with TRBD1. J lost 6 bases, V lost 6 bases, and 9 bases had no gene match. The CDR3 runs 15 residues. The CDR3 is CASREGQGAFAEAFF. CDR3 nucleotide sequence: TGTGCCAGCAGAGAAGGACAGGGGGCCTTCGCTGAAGCTTTCTTT.

V gene TRBV5-1 combines with J gene TRBJ2-1, with TRBD2 identical over 10 bases. Trimming cost V 4 bases and J 9 bases; bases outside gene matches: 10. CDR3 length equals 15 residues. Germline CDR1 reads SGHRS; CDR2 reads YFSETQ. CDR3 bases: TGCGCCAGCAGCCCTACTAGCGGGAATCGTATTGAGCAGTTCTTC. This sequence encodes CASSPTSGNRIEQFF.

This clonotype was picked up many times. The chain uses TRBV20-1 and TRBJ2-7, with 8 bases lining up with TRBD2. This CDR3 has 15 residues. Trimming took 0 bases from V and 0 from J; bases not matched to a gene: 4. Germline V CDR1 and CDR2: DFQATT, SNEGSKA (reference sequence). CDR3 DNA: TGCAGTGCTAGAGATTTCACTAGCGGCTCCTACGAGCAGTACTTC. Encoded protein: CSARDFTSGSYEQYF.

This clonotype was observed a few times. The rearrangement joins TRBV4-2 to TRBJ2-1; the D is unclear. Germline V gene lookup returns CDR1 LGHNA and CDR2 YNFKEQ. Trimming shortened V by 4 bases and J by 5 bases, and 15 bases separated the two germline ends. The CDR3 consists of 15 residues. DNA for the CDR3: TGTGCCAGCAGCCCTACCCTACCCCTCAACAATGAGCAGTTCTTC. Translated: CASSPTLPLNNEQFF.

The chain links TRBV4-2 to TRBJ2-6, with D perhaps matching TRBD1 (6 bases). The CDR3 covers 17 residues. V lost 3 bases to trimming and J lost 0 bases, with 12 bases between them. Germline V CDR1 and CDR2: LGHNA, YNFKEQ. The CDR3 DNA sequence: TGTGCCAGCAGCCAGGCTGGACAGCACTCTGGGGCCAACGTCCTGACTTTC. It yields the protein CASSQAGQHSGANVLTF.